This is a list of T cell receptor beta chains from one sample in a study of CD8 T cells in ankylosing spondylitis. MiXCR, applied by TCRdb to the 5' RACE reads, yields one record per CDR3 protein. This sample has about 700,000 distinct CDR3 sequences; around 19% occur once, and the top ten carry about 20%. Sequencing was carried out using blood, either unsorted or a sorted T cell fraction (not recorded which). The origin of the receptors is a male donor with ankylosing spondylitis. Each CDR3 is given with its conserved first and last residue. D genes are given only for firm matches. Rows may omit the clone size; those that give it use once, few, many or a size class.

D gene	V gene	clone size	J gene	CDR3 DNA	CDR3 protein
.	TRBV10-3	few	TRBJ1-1	TGTGCCATCAGTGAGTCGGGACATCTCCCGAACACTGAAGCTTTCTTT	CAISESGHLPNTEAFF
TRBD2	TRBV29-1	.	TRBJ2-1	TGCAGCGTTGCTGAAGCGGGAGGGTCCTACAATGAGCAGTTCTTC	CSVAEAGGSYNEQFF
.	TRBV9	.	TRBJ2-5	TGTGCCAACACCACACAGTTACAAGAGACCCAGTACTTC	CANTTQLQETQYF
.	TRBV20-1	.	TRBJ2-7	TGCAGTTTCGCGCGGGACCCCCGATACGAGCAGTACTTC	CSFARDPRYEQYF
.	TRBV6-4	few	TRBJ1-2	TGTGCCAGCAGTCTTATGGACCGACCAAACTATGGCTACACCTTC	CASSLMDRPNYGYTF
TRBD1	TRBV7-6	.	TRBJ1-1	TGTGCCAGCAGCTCACAGGGGGGGTGGGACACTGAAGCTTTCTTT	CASSSQGGWDTEAFF
TRBD2	TRBV10-3	.	TRBJ2-5	TGTGCCATCAGCCCAGGGACTAGCGGGAGTGTCGTTGGGGAGACCCAGTACTTC	CAISPGTSGSVVGETQYF
TRBD2	TRBV27	.	TRBJ2-4	TGTGCCAGCGCGGGGGGCGGAAACATTCAGTACTTC	CASAGGGNIQYF
TRBD2	TRBV7-6	.	TRBJ2-7	TGTGCCAGCAGCATCTCTAGCGGGAGTCCCTACGAGCAGTACTTC	CASSISSGSPYEQYF
TRBD1	TRBV12-3/TRBV12-4	many	TRBJ1-1	TGTGCCAGCAGTTTCCAGGGGGACACTGAAGCTTTCTTT	CASSFQGDTEAFF
TRBD2	TRBV3-1	.	TRBJ2-1	TGTGCCAGCAGCCAAGAAGATGCGGGGGCTAGCGGGAGGGCCGGGTACAATGAGCAGTTCTTC	CASSQEDAGASGRAGYNEQFF
.	TRBV7-2	.	TRBJ2-3	TGTGCCAGCAGCCCACTAGAGGTTGTGGCAGATACGCAGTATTTT	CASSPLEVVADTQYF
.	TRBV20-1	.	TRBJ1-6	TGCAGTGCTAGAGATGTAGAAGGGGTCAATTCACCCCTCCACTTT	CSARDVEGVNSPLHF
TRBD1	TRBV7-3	.	TRBJ2-1	TGTGCCAGCAGCCCCAGGGGGACAGGGCAGCATGAGCAGTTCTTC	CASSPRGTGQHEQFF
.	TRBV12-3/TRBV12-4	.	TRBJ2-7	TGTGCCAGCAGTTCCGCGGGACTGGATTCCTACGAGCAGTACTTC	CASSSAGLDSYEQYF
TRBD1	TRBV27	.	TRBJ2-5	TGTGCCAGCAGTTCCGGGACAGGGTGGGGGAAAGAGACCCAGTACTTC	CASSSGTGWGKETQYF
.	TRBV4-2	.	TRBJ2-3	TGTGCCAGCAGCCAAGATGTGACCAGCGGCGGCACAGATACGCAGTATTTT	CASSQDVTSGGTDTQYF
TRBD1	TRBV24-1	few	TRBJ2-7	TGTGCCACCGGTCCCGGCAGGGGGTCGTACGAGCAGTACTTC	CATGPGRGSYEQYF
TRBD2	TRBV9	few	TRBJ2-1	TGTGCCAGCAGCGTAGAGGGACTAGCGACTCACAATGAGCAGTTCTTC	CASSVEGLATHNEQFF
.	TRBV11-1	.	TRBJ2-7	TGTGCCAGCAGCCCCTCGAGGGGAGGGACAGCAGCGTTCTCCTACGAGCAGTACTTC	CASSPSRGGTAAFSYEQYF
.	TRBV18	.	TRBJ2-5	TGTGCCAGCTCACCGAATCGGGAGACCCAGTACTTC	CASSPNRETQYF
.	TRBV6-4	few	TRBJ1-4	TGTGCCAGCAGTGAGGGGTTCGGCGGGAATGAAAAACTGTTTTTT	CASSEGFGGNEKLFF
.	TRBV7-8	.	TRBJ2-1	TGTGCCAGCAGCTTAGCGCTCGACTCCCCAGCAAATGAGCAGTTCTTC	CASSLALDSPANEQFF
TRBD1	TRBV7-2	.	TRBJ2-1	TGTGCCAGCAGCTTTAGTCACTGGGACAGCCTCTACAATGAGCAGTTCTTC	CASSFSHWDSLYNEQFF
.	TRBV5-6	few	TRBJ1-5	TGTGCCAGCAGCTTGTTGAGGGTAAGCAATCAGCCCCAGCATTTT	CASSLLRVSNQPQHF
.	TRBV20-1	.	TRBJ2-5	TGCAGTGCTAGCGGCACTAGCCGGACTATATTTGAAGAGACCCAGTACTTC	CSASGTSRTIFEETQYF
TRBD1	TRBV18	.	TRBJ2-1	TGTGCCAGCTCACCTCGGACAGGGGCTGTACAGGGTGAGCAGTTCTTC	CASSPRTGAVQGEQFF
TRBD1	TRBV20-1	few	TRBJ2-2	TGCAGTGCTAGCTCCGGGACAGGGGACACCGGGGAGCTGTTTTTT	CSASSGTGDTGELFF
.	TRBV6-4	.	TRBJ1-1	TGTGCCAGCAGTGACTGGGCAGGGCCACGGACTGAAGCTTTCTTT	CASSDWAGPRTEAFF
.	TRBV4-1	.	TRBJ2-5	TGCGCCAGCAGCGACCTAAGGATGGAGACCCAGTACTTC	CASSDLRMETQYF
TRBD2	TRBV20-1	few	TRBJ2-3	TGCAGTGCTAGAGTTGTCGGGACTAGCGGGAGCCCCCCAGATACGCAGTATTTT	CSARVVGTSGSPPDTQYF
.	TRBV5-6	.	TRBJ2-7	TGTGCCAGCAGCTTTGGGCCCGACTACGAGCAGTACTTC	CASSFGPDYEQYF
TRBD2	TRBV11-2	.	TRBJ2-2	TGTGCCAGCAGCTTATTTGGGACTAGCGGGAGGAGGACGGCCGGGGAGCTGTTTTTT	CASSLFGTSGRRTAGELFF
TRBD1	TRBV10-3	few	TRBJ1-5	TGTGCCATCAGTGTGGACAGGGACGGGCAGCCCCAGCATTTT	CAISVDRDGQPQHF
.	TRBV23-1	.	TRBJ1-5	TGCGCCAGCAGTCGGGTCAGGGTGAGGGGTAGCAATCAGCCCCAGCATTTT	CASSRVRVRGSNQPQHF
.	TRBV20-1	many	TRBJ1-3	TGCAGTGCTAGAGGAGGCTCAAGCTCTGGAAACACCATATATTTT	CSARGGSSSGNTIYF
.	TRBV29-1	.	TRBJ2-2	TGCAGCGTTGCTAGAAGGGGGGGCGGGGAGCTGTTTTTT	CSVARRGGGELFF
.	TRBV6-2/TRBV6-3	few	TRBJ1-1	TGTGCCACTAAAAGGGGGAACACTGAAGCTTTCTTT	CATKRGNTEAFF
TRBD1	TRBV6-2/TRBV6-3	.	TRBJ2-7	TGTGCCAGCAGTACCCGCAGGGGGTTGAACGAGCAGTACTTC	CASSTRRGLNEQYF
TRBD2	TRBV5-1	few	TRBJ2-2	TGCGCCAGCAGCTCACATCGGGCTAGCGGGAGTACCGGGGAGCTGTTTTTT	CASSSHRASGSTGELFF
.	TRBV27	.	TRBJ1-3	TGTGCCAGCAGACCCAGGGAGATTGGTACCATATATTTT	CASRPREIGTIYF
.	TRBV20-1	.	TRBJ2-7	TGCAGTGCTCGGTGGCAGGGCGACGAGCAGTACTTC	CSARWQGDEQYF
TRBD2	TRBV15	few	TRBJ2-7	TGTGCCACCAGGGAATCGGGGGGGATCGAGCAGTACTTC	CATRESGGIEQYF
.	TRBV6-1	few	TRBJ2-2	TGTGCCAGCAGTCCCGATGGGGGCGGCACCGGGGAGCTGTTTTTT	CASSPDGGGTGELFF
.	TRBV12-3/TRBV12-4	few	TRBJ2-5	TGTGCCAGCAGTTTAGGCAGGTACCAAGAGACCCAGTACTTC	CASSLGRYQETQYF
TRBD1	TRBV20-1	few	TRBJ2-6	TGCAGTGCTAGAGAGACAGGGGTTGGGGCCAACGTCCTGACTTTC	CSARETGVGANVLTF
.	TRBV4-2	few	TRBJ2-7	TGTGCCAGCAGCCAAGATTTGGGATTTTCCCACTACGAGCAGTACTTC	CASSQDLGFSHYEQYF
.	TRBV29-1	.	TRBJ1-1	TGCAGCGTTGGGGGGGTACAGGGTTCGATGGAGGGGAGCACTGAAGCTTTCTTT	CSVGGVQGSMEGSTEAFF
.	TRBV5-6	.	TRBJ2-1	TGTGCCAGCAGCATTGGACGTACGAGCTACAATGAGCAGTTCTTC	CASSIGRTSYNEQFF
TRBD2	TRBV6-1	few	TRBJ2-1	TGTGCCAGCAGTGAAACGACTAGCGGGAACTACAATGAGCAGTTCTTC	CASSETTSGNYNEQFF
.	TRBV5-5	.	TRBJ2-5	TGTGCCAGCAGCTTAGGGTGGGAAGAGACCCAGTACTTC	CASSLGWEETQYF
TRBD2	TRBV7-2	.	TRBJ2-1	TGTACCAGCAGACGGACTAGCGGGAGTGTGAATGAGCAGTTCTTC	CTSRRTSGSVNEQFF
TRBD1	TRBV7-8	few	TRBJ1-2	TGTGCCAGCAGACACGGACAGGGGGCTGGCTACACCTTC	CASRHGQGAGYTF
TRBD2	TRBV3-1	.	TRBJ2-1	TGTGCCAGCAGCCAACAACTAGCGGGAGCGGTCAATGAGCAGTTCTTC	CASSQQLAGAVNEQFF
TRBD1	TRBV28	.	TRBJ1-2	TGTGCCAGCAGTTTTTCAGGGGGCGGCTATGGCTACACCTTC	CASSFSGGGYGYTF
.	TRBV30	few	TRBJ2-1	TGTGCCTGGAGTGTACAGTACAATGAGCAGTTCTTC	CAWSVQYNEQFF
TRBD2	TRBV5-1	.	TRBJ2-1	TGCGCCAGCAGCTTGCTACTAGCGGGAAATGAGCAGTTCTTC	CASSLLLAGNEQFF
.	TRBV7-9	few	TRBJ1-2	TGTGCCAGCAGCTTAGGGCGGGACTATGGCTACACCTTC	CASSLGRDYGYTF
.	TRBV7-9	.	TRBJ2-2	TGTGCCAGCAGCTTAGTAAACGCCGTCTCCGGGGAGCTGTTTTTT	CASSLVNAVSGELFF
TRBD1	TRBV7-2	.	TRBJ1-6	TGTGCCAGCAGCGCGGGACAGGGGTTGAATTCACCCCTCCACTTT	CASSAGQGLNSPLHF